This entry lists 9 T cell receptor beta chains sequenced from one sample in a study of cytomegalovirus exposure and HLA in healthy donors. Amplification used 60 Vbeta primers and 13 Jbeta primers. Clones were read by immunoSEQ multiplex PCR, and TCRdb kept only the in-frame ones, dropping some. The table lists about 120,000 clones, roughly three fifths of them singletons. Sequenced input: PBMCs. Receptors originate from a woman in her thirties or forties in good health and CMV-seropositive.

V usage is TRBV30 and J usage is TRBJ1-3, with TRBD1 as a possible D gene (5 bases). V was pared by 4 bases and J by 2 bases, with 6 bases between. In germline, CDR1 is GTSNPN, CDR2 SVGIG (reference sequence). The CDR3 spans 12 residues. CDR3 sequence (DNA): TGTGCCTGGAAACAGGCTGGAAACACCATATATTTT. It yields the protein CAWKQAGNTIYF.

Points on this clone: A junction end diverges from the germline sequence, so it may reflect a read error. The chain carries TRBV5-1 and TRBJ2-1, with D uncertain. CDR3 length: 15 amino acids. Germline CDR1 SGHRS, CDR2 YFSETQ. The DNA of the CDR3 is TGCGCCAGCAGCTTGGCCCAGGTTTCCTCCAATGAGCAGTTCTTC. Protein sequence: CASSLAQVSSNEQFF. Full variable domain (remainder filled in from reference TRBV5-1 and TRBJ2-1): KAGVTQTPRYLIKTRGQQVTLSCSPISGHRSVSWYQQTPGQGLQFLFEYFSETQRNKGNFPGRFSGRQFSNSRSEMNVSTLELGDSALYLCASSLAQVSSNEQFFGPGTRLTVL.

CDR3 nucleotide sequence: TGCGCCAGCAGTGAGGCTAGCGGGGCCTACAATGAGCAGTTCTTC. It is translated as CASSEASGAYNEQFF. The chain couples TRBV10-2 to TRBJ2-1; TRBD2 agrees at 9 bases. Trimming cost V 2 bases and J 2 bases; bases outside gene matches: 1. The CDR3 spans 15 residues. Germline assignment: CDR1 WSHSY and CDR2 SAAADI.

The CDR3 bases are TGTGCCACCAGCAGAGATCCGAGCTCCTACGAGCAGTACTTC. Translation gives CATSRDPSSYEQYF. V and J are TRBV15 and TRBJ2-7; the D is unclear. Trimming pared 0 bases from V and 0 bases from J, leaving 6 bases between. The CDR3 sequence is 14 residues long. CDR1 LNHNV and CDR2 YYDKDF come from the germline V gene (reference sequence).

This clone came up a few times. Here the CDR3 DNA reads TGCGCCAGCAGCTTAGATCTGACAGGGGCCAACTATGGCTACACCTTC. Translated: CASSLDLTGANYGYTF. This rearrangement joins TRBV5-1 to TRBJ1-2; 8 positions agree with TRBD1. In germline, CDR1 is SGHRS, CDR2 YFSETQ. J lost 2 bases, V lost 2 bases, and 8 bases had no gene match. This CDR3 region has 16 residues.

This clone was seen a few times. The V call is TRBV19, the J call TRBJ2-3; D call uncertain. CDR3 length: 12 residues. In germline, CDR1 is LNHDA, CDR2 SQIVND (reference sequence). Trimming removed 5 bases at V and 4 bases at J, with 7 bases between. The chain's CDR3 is CASSQNSDTQYF. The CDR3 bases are TGTGCCAGTAGTCAAAACTCAGATACGCAGTATTTT.

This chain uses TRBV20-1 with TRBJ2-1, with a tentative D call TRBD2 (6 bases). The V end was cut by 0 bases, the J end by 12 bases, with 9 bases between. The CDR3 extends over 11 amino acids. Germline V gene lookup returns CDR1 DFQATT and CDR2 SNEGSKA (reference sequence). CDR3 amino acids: CSARDAGTQFF. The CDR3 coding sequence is TGCAGTGCTAGAGATGCGGGGACGCAGTTCTTC.

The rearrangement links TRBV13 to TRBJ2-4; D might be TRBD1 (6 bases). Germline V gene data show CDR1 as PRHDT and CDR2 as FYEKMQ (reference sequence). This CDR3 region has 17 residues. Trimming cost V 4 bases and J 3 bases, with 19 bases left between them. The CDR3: CASSSTQGHGGKNIQYF. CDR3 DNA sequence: TGTGCCAGCAGCTCAACACAGGGACATGGGGGCAAAAACATTCAGTACTTC.

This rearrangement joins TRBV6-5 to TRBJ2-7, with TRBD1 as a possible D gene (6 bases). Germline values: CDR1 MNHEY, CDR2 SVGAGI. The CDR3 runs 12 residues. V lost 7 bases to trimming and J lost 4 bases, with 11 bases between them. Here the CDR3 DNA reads TGTGCCAGCACAGAACAGGGATACGAGCAGTACTTC. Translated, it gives CASTEQGYEQYF.